The 23 T cell receptor beta chains listed next were all sequenced from one sample in a study of graft-versus-host responses after intestinal transplantation. The antigens for these receptors are not known. Measured with immunoSEQ multiplex PCR; TCRdb has only the in-frame clones, and not every one. The data hold tens of thousands of clones, with about 95% observed a single time. Sequenced here: unstimulated CD4+ T cells sorted from spleen or lymph node cells, sampled before transplant. The source of these receptors is a human donor who was the organ donor for an intestinal transplant.

The rearrangement uses TRBV27 and TRBJ1-1; D is undetermined. The CDR3 is made up of 13 amino acids. V gave up 5 bases and J gave up 1 base, with 8 bases separating them. CDR1 and CDR2 (germline): MNHEY, SMNVEV (reference sequence). As DNA, the CDR3 is TGTGCCAGCAGTCTCCGGGCGAACACTGAAGCTTTCTTT. This translates into CASSLRANTEAFF.

This clone was seen once. V usage is TRBV30 and J usage is TRBJ2-7; D gene uncertain. The CDR3 is made up of 12 amino acids. Germline CDR1 and CDR2: GTSNPN and SVGIG (reference sequence). Trimming removed 2 bases from V and 2 bases from J, with 7 bases in between. CDR3 residues: CAWSRITYEQYF. The CDR3 DNA reads as TGTGCCTGGAGTCGTATTACCTACGAGCAGTACTTC. Combining the CDR3 with reference TRBV30 and TRBJ2-7 gives the whole variable domain SQTIHQWPATLVQPVGSPLSLECTVEGTSNPNLYWYRQAAGRGLQLLFYSVGIGQISSEVPQNLSASRPQDRQFILSSKKLLLSDSGFYLCAWSRITYEQYFGPGTRLTVT.

The chain joins TRBV6-5 to TRBJ1-1; D is uncertain. The CDR3 is 13 amino acids. V gave up 0 bases and J gave up 10 bases, with 12 bases separating them. Germline assignment: CDR1 MNHEY and CDR2 SVGAGI. Here the CDR3 DNA reads TGTGCCAGCAGTTACTCACATCTACGGGTAGCTTTCTTT. Its translation: CASSYSHLRVAFF.

The chain employs TRBV27 and TRBJ1-5; no definite D call. CDR1 MNHEY and CDR2 SMNVEV come from the germline V gene (reference sequence). This CDR3 comprises 15 residues. V lost 5 bases and J lost 7, with 18 bases in between. The CDR3 reads CASSTAAGFGQPQHF. The CDR3 nucleotides are TGTGCCAGCAGTACTGCGGCGGGGTTCGGCCAGCCCCAGCATTTT.

The rearrangement links TRBV5-1 to TRBJ2-7, with 9 bases fitting TRBD1. V lost 4 bases to trimming and J lost 6 bases; unmatched junction nucleotides: 11. This CDR3 has 15 amino acids. The V gene's germline CDR1 is SGHRS and CDR2 YFSETQ. The CDR3 reads CASSVQGAEWTEQYF. Here the CDR3 DNA reads TGCGCCAGCAGCGTACAGGGGGCCGAGTGGACCGAGCAGTACTTC.

The rearrangement joins TRBV2 to TRBJ2-3, with TRBD2 matching over 9 bases. CDR1 is SNHLY and CDR2 is FYNNEI in the germline V gene. The CDR3 is 17 amino acids. With V trimmed by 0 bases and J by 2 bases, 6 bases remained unmatched. The CDR3 loop reads CASSEAGRGGDTDTQYF. The CDR3 region has the DNA TGTGCCAGCAGTGAAGCTGGGCGGGGGGGCGACACAGATACGCAGTATTTT. Variable domain in full (rest from reference TRBV2 and TRBJ2-3): EPEVTQTPSHQVTQMGQEVILRCVPISNHLYFYWYRQILGQKVEFLVSFYNNEISEKSEIFDDQFSVERPDGSNFTLKIRSTKLEDSAMYFCASSEAGRGGDTDTQYFGPGTRLTVL.

This clone is a singleton in its sample. The V and J genes are TRBV2 and TRBJ1-6, with D maybe TRBD1 (6 bases). The germline CDR1 and CDR2 sequences are SNHLY and FYNNEI. The CDR3 length is 13 residues. Trimming took 0 bases from V and 10 from J, leaving 7 bases between them. As DNA, the CDR3 is TGTGCCAGCAGTGAAGCTGGGGGCTCACCCCTCCACTTT. It translates to CASSEAGGSPLHF.

The chain carries TRBV4-1 and TRBJ2-3; TRBD2 agrees at 15 bases. V lost 4 bases to trimming and J lost 7 bases; unmatched junction nucleotides: 3. The CDR3 is made up of 15 amino acids. Germline assignment: CDR1 MGHRA and CDR2 YSYEKL. This CDR3 reads CASSLGLAGGYTQYF. The DNA for the CDR3 is TGCGCCAGCAGCCTCGGACTAGCGGGGGGGTATACGCAGTATTTT.

This chain joins TRBV28 and TRBJ1-5; no clear D gene. With 3 bases removed from V and 4 bases from J, the gap between germline ends came to 13 bases. This CDR3 is built from 15 residues. The germline gives CDR1 MDHEN, CDR2 SYDVKM. The CDR3, as DNA: TGTGCCAGCAGTTTCAGGTTGATTGGGAATCAGCCCCAGCATTTT. This codes for CASSFRLIGNQPQHF.

This clone was seen once. This chain uses TRBV5-1 with TRBJ2-5; D is uncertain. With 4 bases removed from V and 2 bases from J, the gap between germline ends came to 15 bases. CDR3 length: 15 amino acids. Germline CDR1 and CDR2: SGHRS and YFSETQ. CDR3 nucleotides: TGCGCCAGCAGCCGCACTACCTTAGGACAAGAGACCCAGTACTTC. Protein: CASSRTTLGQETQYF.

This chain uses TRBV6-6 with TRBJ1-5; D is unclear. CDR3 size: 14 residues. Germline assignment: CDR1 MNHNY and CDR2 SVGAGI (reference sequence). Deletions cut 0 bases from V and 5 bases from J, with 8 bases between. The DNA for the CDR3 is TGTGCCAGCAGTTACTCTAAGGCCGATCAGCCCCAGCATTTT. It is translated as CASSYSKADQPQHF.

The chain uses TRBV18 and TRBJ2-2, with D perhaps TRBD1 (6 bases). With 2 bases removed from V and 5 bases from J, the gap between germline ends came to 12 bases. This CDR3 is built from 15 residues. Germline-derived CDR1 and CDR2 are KGHSH and LQKENI. The CDR3 region is CASSPTGTLTGELFF. The CDR3 DNA follows: TGTGCCAGCTCACCAACCGGGACACTGACCGGGGAGCTGTTTTTT.

This chain uses TRBV4-2 with TRBJ2-5; D is perhaps TRBD2 (6 bases). Germline V lookup: CDR1 LGHNA, CDR2 YNFKEQ. The V and J ends lost 1 base and 5 bases respectively, with 8 bases between them. The CDR3 has 13 amino acids. CDR3 residues: CASSQVTRETQYF. The CDR3, as DNA: TGTGCCAGCAGCCAAGTGACTAGGGAGACCCAGTACTTC.

The rearrangement uses TRBV28 and TRBJ1-6, with 11 nucleotides matching TRBD1. Germline CDR1 MDHEN, CDR2 SYDVKM. The CDR3 runs to 15 residues. V was pared by 4 bases and J by 9 bases, with 5 bases of the junction left unmatched. Here the CDR3 DNA reads TGTGCCAGCAGTTCGTCCGGGACAGGGGGTTCACCCCTCCACTTT. Encoded protein: CASSSSGTGGSPLHF. Looking up the rest from reference TRBV28 and TRBJ1-6 gives the full variable domain: DVKVTQSSRYLVKRTGEKVFLECVQDMDHENMFWYRQDPGLGLRLIYFSYDVKMKEKGDIPEGYSVSREKKERFSLILESASTNQTSMYLCASSSSGTGGSPLHFGNGTRLTVT.

The CDR3 nucleotides are TGCGCCAGCAGCCCCGGACAGGGTATATCTTATGGCGAGCAGTACTTC. It translates to CASSPGQGISYGEQYF. The chain recombines TRBV5-1 with TRBJ2-7, with 8 bases that match TRBD1. The length of the CDR3 is 16 residues. CDR1 is SGHRS, CDR2 YFSETQ, per germline. V shed 4 bases, J shed 6 bases, and the junction held 15 bases outside the gene matches.

The chain carries TRBV11-1 and TRBJ2-7, with D maybe TRBD1 (6 bases). With 2 bases removed from V and 2 bases from J, the gap between germline ends came to 10 bases. Germline V gene lookup returns CDR1 SGHAT and CDR2 FQDESV (reference sequence). CDR3 size: 14 residues. CDR3 bases: TGTGCCAGCAGCTTATCGACAGGCCCCTACGAGCAGTACTTC. Translated, it gives CASSLSTGPYEQYF.

This chain joins TRBV6-1 and TRBJ2-1, with TRBD2 matching 12 bases. The CDR3 sequence is 18 residues long. The germline CDR1 and CDR2 sequences are MNHNS and SASEGT. Germline trimming cut 2 bases from V and 0 bases from J; bases unmatched to any gene: 5. The CDR3 reads CASSEPASGGASYNEQFF. The CDR3 DNA sequence: TGTGCCAGCAGTGAACCGGCTAGCGGGGGGGCCTCCTACAATGAGCAGTTCTTC.

The chain joins TRBV11-3 to TRBJ1-3; no firm D call. The germline V and J ends were trimmed by 5 bases and 0 bases, with 8 bases remaining between them. The CDR3 runs 14 residues. Germline V gives CDR1 SGHNT, CDR2 YENEEA. DNA of the CDR3: TGTGCCAGCAGCAGCCGGGACTCTGGAAACACCATATATTTT. This sequence encodes CASSSRDSGNTIYF. Together with reference TRBV11-3 and TRBJ1-3, the CDR3 gives the full variable domain: EAGVVQSPRYKIIEKKQPVAFWCNPISGHNTLYWYLQNLGQGPELLIRYENEEAVDDSQLPKDRFSAERLKGVDSTLKIQPAELGDSAVYLCASSSRDSGNTIYFGEGSWLTVV.

This clone occurred once. V is TRBV5-4 and J is TRBJ2-7, with 12 positions matching TRBD2. CDR1 is SGHNT and CDR2 is YYREEE in the germline V gene (reference sequence). Trimming took 4 bases from V and 6 from J; bases not matched to a gene: 5. The CDR3 has 14 amino acids. CDR3 residues: CASSTGLAGIEQYF. The CDR3 DNA reads as TGTGCCAGCAGCACTGGACTAGCGGGAATCGAGCAGTACTTC.

V and J are TRBV10-2 and TRBJ1-1; D gene unclear. V was trimmed by 3 bases and J by 5 bases, leaving 10 bases between them. Germline V lookup: CDR1 WSHSY, CDR2 SAAADI. This CDR3 region has 13 residues. Here the CDR3 DNA reads TGCGCCAGCAGTGATGAGAAATCTACTGAAGCTTTCTTT. This sequence encodes CASSDEKSTEAFF.

The rearrangement links TRBV19 to TRBJ1-5, with D unclear. The germline V gene encodes CDR1 LNHDA and CDR2 SQIVND (reference sequence). The CDR3 extends over 15 amino acids. V was clipped by 3 bases and J by 3 bases, with 12 bases between them. The CDR3 nucleotides read TGTGCCAGTAGTATCTTTCCAAGGGACAATCAGCCCCAGCATTTT. This gives the protein CASSIFPRDNQPQHF. The variable domain in full, completed from reference TRBV19 and TRBJ1-5, reads DGGITQSPKYLFRKEGQNVTLSCEQNLNHDAMYWYRQDPGQGLRLIYYSQIVNDFQKGDIAEGYSVSREKKESFPLTVTSAQKNPTAFYLCASSIFPRDNQPQHFGDGTRLSIL.

The gene calls are TRBV19 and TRBJ2-5; 8 bases are a match to TRBD1. The CDR3 contains 13 residues. Unmatched junction bases numbered 4, after V lost 6 bases and J lost 4 bases. CDR1 LNHDA and CDR2 SQIVND come from the germline V gene (reference sequence). CDR3 loop: CASSRGPGETQYF. The DNA of the CDR3 is TGTGCCAGTAGCAGGGGGCCTGGAGAGACCCAGTACTTC. Full variable domain (rest looked up from reference TRBV19 and TRBJ2-5): DGGITQSPKYLFRKEGQNVTLSCEQNLNHDAMYWYRQDPGQGLRLIYYSQIVNDFQKGDIAEGYSVSREKKESFPLTVTSAQKNPTAFYLCASSRGPGETQYFGPGTRLLVL.

This chain links TRBV28 with TRBJ2-7; 9 bases line up with TRBD1. Germline values: CDR1 MDHEN, CDR2 SYDVKM. The CDR3 has 15 residues. J gave up 1 base and V 5 bases, and 6 bases lay outside the gene matches. CDR3: CASSGGDRGSYEQYF. The CDR3 coding sequence is TGTGCCAGCAGTGGGGGTGACAGGGGGTCCTACGAGCAGTACTTC.